Each of the 8 T cell receptor beta chains below was sequenced from the same sample in a study of cytomegalovirus exposure and HLA in healthy donors. 60 Vbeta and 13 Jbeta primers were used in PCR. Repertoires were generated with immunoSEQ multiplex PCR, while TCRdb's copy carries only in-frame clones and drops some. The table includes fewer than 150,000 clones, about 80% detected once. The sequenced sample was PBMCs. The source of these receptors is a female donor in good health and CMV-seropositive.

This chain joins TRBV5-6 and TRBJ2-3, with TRBD2 as a possible D gene (6 bases). Germline assignment: CDR1 SGHDT and CDR2 YYEEEE. The CDR3 totals 14 residues. Between the trimmed V and J ends, which lost 4 bases and 1 base, there was a span of 10 bases. CDR3 nucleotides: TGTGCCAGCAGCACCTCTAGCGGCACAGATACGCAGTATTTT. Protein product: CASSTSSGTDTQYF.

This clone was recorded a few times. The chain carries TRBV2 and TRBJ2-5; D may be TRBD2 (5 bases). This CDR3 is built from 14 residues. Germline CDR1 and CDR2: SNHLY and FYNNEI. The V end lost 6 bases, the J end lost 5 bases, and 16 bases lay between the germline ends. The CDR3 is CASRREPGRETQYF. The CDR3 bases are TGTGCCAGCAGGAGGGAACCAGGACGGGAGACCCAGTACTTC.

This clone was recorded only once. The chain is built from TRBV6-6 and TRBJ2-7, with 9 bases fitting TRBD1. J gave up 7 bases and V 5 bases, and 12 bases lay outside the gene matches. The CDR3 has 15 amino acids. Germline V gene data show CDR1 as MNHNY and CDR2 as SVGAGI (reference sequence). CDR3 amino acids: CASSRAGTGPWEQYF. CDR3 coding DNA: TGTGCCAGCAGTAGAGCCGGGACAGGGCCTTGGGAGCAGTACTTC.

The chain combines TRBV10-3 with TRBJ2-5; D is ambiguous. The germline V gene encodes CDR1 ENHRY and CDR2 SYGVKD. This CDR3 has 14 residues. V lost 3 bases to trimming and J lost 2 bases, with 10 bases between them. The CDR3 DNA reads as TGTGCCATCAGTGAAAACACAGCACAAGAGACCCAGTACTTC. Protein: CAISENTAQETQYF.

The chain joins TRBV18 to TRBJ2-3; 9 bases line up with TRBD2. CDR3 size: 16 residues. In germline, CDR1 is KGHSH, CDR2 LQKENI. The ends lost 3 bases at V and 0 bases at J; junction bases unmatched: 4. The CDR3 nucleotides are TGTGCCAGCTCACCGCGGGGGGGTTCTAGCACAGATACGCAGTATTTT. This encodes CASSPRGGSSTDTQYF. Full variable domain (missing parts from reference TRBV18 and TRBJ2-3): NAGVMQNPRHLVRRRGQEARLRCSPMKGHSHVYWYRQLPEEGLKFMVYLQKENIIDESGMPKERFSAEFPKEGPSILRIQQVVRGDSAAYFCASSPRGGSSTDTQYFGPGTRLTVL.

The CDR3 is CASSRALAGGYNEQFF. The DNA of the CDR3 is TGTGCCAGCAGTCGAGCCCTGGCGGGGGGTTACAATGAGCAGTTCTTC. This rearrangement joins TRBV27 to TRBJ2-1, with TRBD2 matching over 8 bases. J gave up 4 bases and V 5 bases, and 10 bases lay outside the gene matches. From germline, CDR1 is MNHEY and CDR2 SMNVEV (reference sequence). CDR3 length: 16 amino acids.

The chain employs TRBV10-3 and TRBJ1-2, with D perhaps TRBD1 (5 bases). Trimming cost V 0 bases and J 8 bases, with 13 bases left between them. CDR3 length: 14 amino acids. CDR1 and CDR2 from the germline V gene are ENHRY and SYGVKD. The CDR3 protein is CAISESIGEGGYTF. In nucleotides, the CDR3 is TGTGCCATCAGTGAGTCGATAGGGGAAGGAGGCTACACCTTC.

The chain is built from TRBV11-2 and TRBJ2-1, with D perhaps matching TRBD2 (5 bases). V lost 5 bases, J lost 7 bases, and 9 bases lay in between. The CDR3 sequence is 12 residues long. Germline V gene sequence: CDR1 SGHAT, CDR2 FQNNGV. Here the CDR3 DNA reads TGTGCCAGCAGCGGTACTAGAAATGAGCAGTTCTTC. It codes for CASSGTRNEQFF.